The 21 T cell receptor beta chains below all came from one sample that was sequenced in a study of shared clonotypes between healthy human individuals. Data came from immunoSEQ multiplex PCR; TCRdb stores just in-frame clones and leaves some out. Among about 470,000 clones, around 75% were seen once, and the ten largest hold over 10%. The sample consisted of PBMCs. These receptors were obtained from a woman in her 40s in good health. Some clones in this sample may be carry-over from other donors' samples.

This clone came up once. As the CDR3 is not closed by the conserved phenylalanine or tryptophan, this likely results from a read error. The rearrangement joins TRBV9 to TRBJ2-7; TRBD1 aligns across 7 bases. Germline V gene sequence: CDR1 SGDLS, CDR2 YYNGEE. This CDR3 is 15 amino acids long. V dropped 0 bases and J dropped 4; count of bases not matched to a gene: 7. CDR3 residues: CASSVGGQNLYEQYL. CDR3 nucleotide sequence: TGTGCCAGCAGCGTAGGGGGACAGAATTTATACGAGCAGTACCTC.

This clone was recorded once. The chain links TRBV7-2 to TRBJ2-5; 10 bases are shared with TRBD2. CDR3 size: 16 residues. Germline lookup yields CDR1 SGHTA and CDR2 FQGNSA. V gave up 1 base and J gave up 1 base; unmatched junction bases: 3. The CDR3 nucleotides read TGTGCCAGCAGCTTAGTGGTAGCGGGAGGCCAAGAGACCCAGTACTTC. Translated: CASSLVVAGGQETQYF.

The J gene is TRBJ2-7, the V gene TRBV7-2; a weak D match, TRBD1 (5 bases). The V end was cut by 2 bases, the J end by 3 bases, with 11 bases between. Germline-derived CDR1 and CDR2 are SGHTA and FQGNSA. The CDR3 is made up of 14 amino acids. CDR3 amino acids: CASSLQGPNYEQYF. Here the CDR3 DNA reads TGTGCCAGCAGCTTACAGGGTCCGAACTACGAGCAGTACTTC.

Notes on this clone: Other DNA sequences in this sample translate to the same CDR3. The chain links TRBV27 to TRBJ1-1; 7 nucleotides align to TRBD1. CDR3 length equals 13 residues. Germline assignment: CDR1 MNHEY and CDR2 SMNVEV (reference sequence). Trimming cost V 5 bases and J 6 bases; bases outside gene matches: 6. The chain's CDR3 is CASSLTGRAEAFF. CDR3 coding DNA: TGTGCCAGCAGTCTGACAGGGAGAGCTGAAGCTTTCTTT.

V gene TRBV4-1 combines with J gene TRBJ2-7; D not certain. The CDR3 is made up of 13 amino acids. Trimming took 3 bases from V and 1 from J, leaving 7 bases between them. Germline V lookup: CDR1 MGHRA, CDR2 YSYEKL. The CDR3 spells CASSHLTSYEQYF. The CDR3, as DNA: TGCGCCAGCAGCCATCTTACTTCCTACGAGCAGTACTTC.

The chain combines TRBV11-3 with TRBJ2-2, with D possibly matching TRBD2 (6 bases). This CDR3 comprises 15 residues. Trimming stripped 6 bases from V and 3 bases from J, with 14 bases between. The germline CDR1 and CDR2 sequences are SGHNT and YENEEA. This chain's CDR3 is CASSGGGGYTGELFF. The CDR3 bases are TGTGCCAGCAGTGGGGGAGGAGGGTACACCGGGGAGCTGTTTTTT.

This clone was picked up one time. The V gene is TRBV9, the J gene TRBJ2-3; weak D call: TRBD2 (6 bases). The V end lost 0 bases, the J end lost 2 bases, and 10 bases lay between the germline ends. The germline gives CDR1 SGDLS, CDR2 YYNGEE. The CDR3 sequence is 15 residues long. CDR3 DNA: TGTGCCAGCAGCGTAGTGGCGGGATCCACAGATACGCAGTATTTT. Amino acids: CASSVVAGSTDTQYF.

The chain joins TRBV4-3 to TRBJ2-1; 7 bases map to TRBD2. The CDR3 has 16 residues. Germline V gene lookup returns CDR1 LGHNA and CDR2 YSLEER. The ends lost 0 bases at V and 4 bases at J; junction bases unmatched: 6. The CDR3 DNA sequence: TGCGCCAGCAGCCAAGATAGCGGGTTGGCTTACAATGAGCAGTTCTTC. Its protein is CASSQDSGLAYNEQFF.

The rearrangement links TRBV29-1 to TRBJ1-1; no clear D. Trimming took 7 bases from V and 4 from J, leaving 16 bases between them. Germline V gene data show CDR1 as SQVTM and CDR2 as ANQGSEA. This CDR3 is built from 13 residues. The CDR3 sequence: CSGSRTRSTEAFF. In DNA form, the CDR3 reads TGCAGCGGGTCGAGGACCCGGAGCACTGAAGCTTTCTTT.

CDR3 in DNA: TGCGCCAGCAGCTCGACCATGCTCACCGGGGAGCTGTTTTTT. Its protein product is CASSSTMLTGELFF. The chain is built from TRBV5-1 and TRBJ2-2, with unresolved D. With 3 bases removed from V and 4 bases from J, the gap between germline ends came to 10 bases. This CDR3 comprises 14 residues. Germline values: CDR1 SGHRS, CDR2 YFSETQ.

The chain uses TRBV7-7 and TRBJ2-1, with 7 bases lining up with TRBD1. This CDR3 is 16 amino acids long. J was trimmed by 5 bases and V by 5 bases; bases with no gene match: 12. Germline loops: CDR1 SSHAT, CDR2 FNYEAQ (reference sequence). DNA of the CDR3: TGTGCCAGCAGCCAAGGAGGACAGGTGAAGAACAATGAGCAGTTCTTC. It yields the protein CASSQGGQVKNNEQFF.

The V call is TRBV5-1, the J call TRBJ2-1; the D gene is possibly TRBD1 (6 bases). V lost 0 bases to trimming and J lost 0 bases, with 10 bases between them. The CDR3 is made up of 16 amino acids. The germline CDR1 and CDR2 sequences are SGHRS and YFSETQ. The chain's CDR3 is CASSLVAQGSYNEQFF. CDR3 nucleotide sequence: TGCGCCAGCAGCTTGGTGGCACAGGGCTCCTACAATGAGCAGTTCTTC. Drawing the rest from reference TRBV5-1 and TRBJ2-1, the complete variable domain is KAGVTQTPRYLIKTRGQQVTLSCSPISGHRSVSWYQQTPGQGLQFLFEYFSETQRNKGNFPGRFSGRQFSNSRSEMNVSTLELGDSALYLCASSLVAQGSYNEQFFGPGTRLTVL.

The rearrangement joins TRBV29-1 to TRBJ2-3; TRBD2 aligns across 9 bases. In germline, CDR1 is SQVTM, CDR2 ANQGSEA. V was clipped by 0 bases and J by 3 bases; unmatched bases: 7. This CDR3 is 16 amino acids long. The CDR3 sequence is CSVEDPGLADTDTQYF. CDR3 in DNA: TGCAGCGTTGAAGACCCGGGACTAGCCGATACAGATACGCAGTATTTT.

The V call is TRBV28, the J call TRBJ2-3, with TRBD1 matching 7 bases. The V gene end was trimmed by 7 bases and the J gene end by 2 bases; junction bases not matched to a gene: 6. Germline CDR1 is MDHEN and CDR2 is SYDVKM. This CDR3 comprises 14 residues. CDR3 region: CASIRDSYTDTQYF. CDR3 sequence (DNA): TGTGCCAGCATACGGGACAGTTACACAGATACGCAGTATTTT.

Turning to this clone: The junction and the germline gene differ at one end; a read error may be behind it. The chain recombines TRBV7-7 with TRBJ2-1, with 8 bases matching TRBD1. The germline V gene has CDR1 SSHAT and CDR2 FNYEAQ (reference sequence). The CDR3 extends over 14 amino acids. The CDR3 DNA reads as TGTGCTAGCAGCCCCGGGACAGGTGCCAATGAGCAGTTCTTC. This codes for CASSPGTGANEQFF.

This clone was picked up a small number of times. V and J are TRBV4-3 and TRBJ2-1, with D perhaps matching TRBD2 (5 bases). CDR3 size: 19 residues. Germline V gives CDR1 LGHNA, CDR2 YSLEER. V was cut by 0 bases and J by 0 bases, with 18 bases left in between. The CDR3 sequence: CASSQDINNMAGSYNEQFF. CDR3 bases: TGCGCCAGCAGCCAAGATATCAATAATATGGCGGGCTCCTACAATGAGCAGTTCTTC.

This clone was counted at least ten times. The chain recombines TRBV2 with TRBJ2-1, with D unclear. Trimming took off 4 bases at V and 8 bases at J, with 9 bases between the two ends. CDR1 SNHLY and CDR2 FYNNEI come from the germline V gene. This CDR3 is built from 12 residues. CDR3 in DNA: TGTGCCAGCAGTGTGGTTGGGTATGAGCAGTTCTTC. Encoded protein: CASSVVGYEQFF.

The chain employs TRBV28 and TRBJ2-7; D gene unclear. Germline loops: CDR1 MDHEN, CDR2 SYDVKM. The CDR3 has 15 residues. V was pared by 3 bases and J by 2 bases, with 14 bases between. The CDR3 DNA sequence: TGTGCCAGCAGTTTTGAGGACCGACAAACCTACGAGCAGTACTTC. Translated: CASSFEDRQTYEQYF.

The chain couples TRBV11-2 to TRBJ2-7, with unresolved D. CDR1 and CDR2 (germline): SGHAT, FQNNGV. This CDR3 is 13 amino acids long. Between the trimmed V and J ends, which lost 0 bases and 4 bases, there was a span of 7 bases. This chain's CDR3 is CASSLDDQYEQYF. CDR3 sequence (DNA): TGTGCCAGCAGCTTAGATGACCAATACGAGCAGTACTTC.

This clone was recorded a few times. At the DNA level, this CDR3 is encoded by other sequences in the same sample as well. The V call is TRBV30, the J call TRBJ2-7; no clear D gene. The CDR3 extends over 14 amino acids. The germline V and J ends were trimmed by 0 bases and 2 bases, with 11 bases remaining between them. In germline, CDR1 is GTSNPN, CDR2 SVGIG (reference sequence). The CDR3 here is CAWSVRRVPYEQYF. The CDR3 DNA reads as TGTGCCTGGAGTGTCAGACGAGTCCCCTACGAGCAGTACTTC.

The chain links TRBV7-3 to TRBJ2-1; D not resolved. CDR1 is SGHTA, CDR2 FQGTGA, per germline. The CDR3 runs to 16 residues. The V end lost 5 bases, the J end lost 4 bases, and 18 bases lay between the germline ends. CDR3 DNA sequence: TGTGCCAGCAGCCCCCCCGGGTCCTCTCGTTACAATGAGCAGTTCTTC. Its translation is CASSPPGSSRYNEQFF.